This entry is about one T cell receptor beta chain. Its antigen is still unknown. The record has no base qualities; no much larger clone is one base away. TCR CDR3 regions were amplified from genomic DNA by multiplex PCR using the deep immunoSEQ assay. For each cell subset, the extracted genomic DNA was distributed evenly across all wells of several immunoSEQ 96-well plates, and each plate served as one replicate. For sorted subsets, roughly 200 ng genomic DNA, equal to 25,000 to 35,000 T cell genomes, was loaded into each replicate PCR. Purified libraries were measured with a Qubit 3.0 fluorometer, size-checked on a Bioanalyzer 2100, and measured again with the KAPA Library Quantification kit. Every immunoSEQ 96-well plate was sequenced on a separate single-read 150-cycle Illumina NextSeq 550 flow cell. Per the source publication's procedure: Because the immunoSEQ output included only junctional sequences and no quality scores, the filtering could not be the same as the filtering used for full-length reads. To assign V/J genes and CDR3, sequences were annotated using PyIR, a Python wrapper for IgBLAST v1.9, with IMGT germline references. Reads were filtered out if the reads had weak V/J assignments (E-value above 1e-6), no CDR3, stop codons, out-of-frame junctions, or ambiguous translated residues. V3J clonotypes were defined as sequences sharing the same inferred V gene, J gene, and CDR3 amino acid sequence. To compute the percentage overlap between repertoires, the number of shared unique clonotypes was divided by the size of the smaller repertoire. RTK rarefaction, the Chao1 estimator, and Recon v2.1 estimates of unobserved clonotypes were used to assess repertoire richness. OLGA was used to compute generation probabilities for all TCRbeta clonotypes that the gDNA method yielded from a few donors. TCRdb mirrors the immuneACCESS table, restricted to in-frame sequences. Some clones are absent from its copies; in checked studies, under half trace to an unresolved V gene, and the reason for the others is unknown. D and trimming were read from the DNA, whereas the V and J calls and clone size are those reported in that table. In all, the sample holds about 2.1 million clones, and 90% to 95% of those were seen once. The ten top clones hold more than 1.5% of the sample.

CDR1 and CDR2, looked up from the germline V gene, are SGDLS and YYNGEE. V lost 3 bases and J lost 4 bases, and the count of bases not matched to a germline gene is 6. Its CDR3 holds 16 amino acids, cysteine through phenylalanine. Just CDR3 DNA is preserved here, 48 bases in frame from base 1. CD8 naive samples were obtained by positive selection for CCR7 among CD45RO-negative cells, yielding a CD45RA+CCR7+ population from which TemRA cells were excluded. Donors were healthy HIV-negative adults with no recently reported acute infections or vaccinations. Only Caucasian adults living in Nashville, Tennessee, USA were represented among the donors. Blood was collected by leukapheresis, and PBMCs were isolated by Ficoll-Histopaque density gradient centrifugation and then cryopreserved in liquid nitrogen vapor phase. Analytical flow cytometry was used to check the purity and quantity of every magnetically sorted T cell population. Genomic DNA was isolated from every sorted fraction and measured by UV absorbance on a Nanodrop 2000c.

These data belong to a study of shared clonotypes between healthy human individuals (dated by TCRdb to about 2020). For context, the study as a whole: The cohort comprised a couple of women and three men aged 18 to 49 years. For each donor, CD4 naive and CD4 memory were each given three plates, CD8 naive was given two plates, and CD8 memory was given one plate. Blood TCR repertoires of roughly five healthy adults were deeply sequenced to estimate repertoire size and the extent of clonotype sharing between individuals. Different laboratories and diverse techniques were used to prepare libraries and sequence TCR repertoires, to increase sequencing depth and limit assay-specific biases. Per donor, leukapheresis produced somewhere between about 0.94 and 9 billion PBMCs.

The paper as a whole reports these results and caveats: Based on pairwise subsampling, the degree of clonotype sharing among donors was expected to be affected by sequencing depth. Incomplete sequencing was indicated by rarefaction of sorted-subset datasets, despite the large sequencing depth. The genetic and exposure-history diversity represented was limited by the small number of donors. Across a handful of donors, roughly 5.4% of naive CD4, approximately 3.6% of naive CD8, 2.3% of memory CD4, and roughly 0.41% of memory CD8 clonotypes were shared. Sampling was limited to blood, and TCR repertoires in tissue likely differ from TCR repertoires in blood. Higher generation probabilities were observed for clonotypes shared by all four sorted-subset donors than for non-shared clonotypes. Naive subsets generally had larger estimated clonotype richness than memory subsets.

The chain was built from TRBV9 and TRBJ2-2, with TRBD2 identical over 10 junction bases. This TCR was recovered from a man aged 18 to 35 in good health. Some clones in this sample may be carry-over from other donors' samples. The specimen sequenced was naive CD8+ T cells from PBMCs. The cell subset or site tag for this specimen amounts to: CD45RA+CCR7+. The nucleotides read TGTGCCAGCAGCGAACCTAGCGGGAGCTTCACCGGGGAGCTGTTTTTT. Protein translation: CASSEPSGSFTGELFF.